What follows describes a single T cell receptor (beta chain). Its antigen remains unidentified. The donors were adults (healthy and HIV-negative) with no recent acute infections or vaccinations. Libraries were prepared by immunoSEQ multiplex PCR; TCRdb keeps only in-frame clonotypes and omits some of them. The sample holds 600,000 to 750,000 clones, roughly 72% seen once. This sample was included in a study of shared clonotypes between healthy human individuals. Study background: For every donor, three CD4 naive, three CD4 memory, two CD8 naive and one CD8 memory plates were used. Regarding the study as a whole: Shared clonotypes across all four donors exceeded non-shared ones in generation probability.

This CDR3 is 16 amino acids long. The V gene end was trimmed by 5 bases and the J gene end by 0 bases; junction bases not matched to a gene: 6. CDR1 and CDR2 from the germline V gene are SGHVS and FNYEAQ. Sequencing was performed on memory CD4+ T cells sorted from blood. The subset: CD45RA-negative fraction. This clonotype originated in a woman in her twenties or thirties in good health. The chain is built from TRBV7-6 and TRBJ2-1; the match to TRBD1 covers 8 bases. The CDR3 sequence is CASSPTGGSSYNEQFF. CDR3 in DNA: TGTGCCAGCAGCCCTACAGGGGGAAGCTCCTACAATGAGCAGTTCTTC.